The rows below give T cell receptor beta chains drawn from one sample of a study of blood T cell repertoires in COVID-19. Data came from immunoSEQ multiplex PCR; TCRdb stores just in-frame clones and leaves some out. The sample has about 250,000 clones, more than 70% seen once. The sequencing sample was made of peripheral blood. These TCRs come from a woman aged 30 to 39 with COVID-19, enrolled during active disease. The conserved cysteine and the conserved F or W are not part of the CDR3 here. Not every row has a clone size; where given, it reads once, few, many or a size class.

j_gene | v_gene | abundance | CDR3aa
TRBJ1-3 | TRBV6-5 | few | ASTEGGWTGNTIY
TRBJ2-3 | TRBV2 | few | ASIRDRGTSGRSDTQY
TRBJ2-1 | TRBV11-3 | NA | ASSLGLAGGRNEQF
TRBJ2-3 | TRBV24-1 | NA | ATSERGLAGGPTDTQY
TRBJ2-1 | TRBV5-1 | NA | ASSLADPGTSGGDYNEQF
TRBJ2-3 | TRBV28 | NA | ASSSGDTQY
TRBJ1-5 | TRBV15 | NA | ATSRSRGVLPQH
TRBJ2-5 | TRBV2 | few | ASRGTSGRKETQY
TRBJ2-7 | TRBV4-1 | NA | ASSQGQGEYEQY
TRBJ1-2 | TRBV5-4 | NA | ASSLTGGLSGYT
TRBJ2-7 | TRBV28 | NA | ASRARDRLSYEQY
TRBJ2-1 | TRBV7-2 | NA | ASSGGGGYDEQF
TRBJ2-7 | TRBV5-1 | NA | ASSSRGGGISYEQY
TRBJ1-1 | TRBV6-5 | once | ASKTTQGNTEAF
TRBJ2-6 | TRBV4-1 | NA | ASSQELSWGGSGANVLT
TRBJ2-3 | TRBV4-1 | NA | ASSQTRGLAGYTDTQY
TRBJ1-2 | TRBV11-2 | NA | ASSLKGTGNFYGYT
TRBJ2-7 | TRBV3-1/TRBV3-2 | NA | ASSQDALAGGVYEQY
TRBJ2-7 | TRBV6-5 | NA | ASSYGLGGYEQY
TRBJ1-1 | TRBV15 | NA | ATSLGGKSWNTEAF
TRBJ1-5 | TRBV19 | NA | ASSGQGGNQPQH
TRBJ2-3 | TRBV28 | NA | ASTPGGQAFPDDTQY
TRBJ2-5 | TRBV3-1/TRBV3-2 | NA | ASSQGEWGKPGGETQY
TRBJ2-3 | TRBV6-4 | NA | ASSREADTDTQY
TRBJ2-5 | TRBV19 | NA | ASSIRASGGSETQY
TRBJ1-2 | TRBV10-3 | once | AISGPQGVVYGYT
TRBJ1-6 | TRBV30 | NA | AWSGRALH
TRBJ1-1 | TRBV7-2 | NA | ASSPRDRVRSTEAF
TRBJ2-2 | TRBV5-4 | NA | ASSSASRGDTGELF
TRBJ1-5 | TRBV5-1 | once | ASSQGDGNQPQH
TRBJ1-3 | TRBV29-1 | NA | SARQGNSGNTIY
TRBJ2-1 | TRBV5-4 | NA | ASSLTNEQF
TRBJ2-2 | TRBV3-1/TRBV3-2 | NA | ASTLSLASGELF
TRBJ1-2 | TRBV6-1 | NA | ASSEPRGGGGYT
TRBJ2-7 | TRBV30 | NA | AWSRPSSYEQY
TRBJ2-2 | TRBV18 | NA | ASSPPGKEDTGELF
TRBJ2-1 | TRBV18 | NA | ASSPTPGQGLNEQF
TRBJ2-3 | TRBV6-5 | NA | AAARLAGADTQY
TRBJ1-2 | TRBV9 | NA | ASSVTAGNRAPNYGYT
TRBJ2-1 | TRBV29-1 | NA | SVGSGSGEQF
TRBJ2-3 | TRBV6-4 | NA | ASSDSTSASTDTQY
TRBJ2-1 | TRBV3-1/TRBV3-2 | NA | ASSQELVANEQF
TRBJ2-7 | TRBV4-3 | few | ASSQAGQSGYEQY
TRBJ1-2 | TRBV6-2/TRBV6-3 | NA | ASSYLRTGQNYGYT
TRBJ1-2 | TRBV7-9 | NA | ASVGAHFSGYGYT
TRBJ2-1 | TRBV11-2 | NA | ASSSPSVAGLNEQF
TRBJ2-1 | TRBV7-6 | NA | ASSLTPSNSYNEQF
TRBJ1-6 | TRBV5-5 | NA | ASSSKPGGSRNSPLH
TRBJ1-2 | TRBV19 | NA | ASSISGINNYGYT
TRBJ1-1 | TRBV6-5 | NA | ASSPRGDTEAF